This T cell receptor (beta chain) came from a study of tumor-infiltrating lymphocytes in primary liver carcinoma. Study-wide background: The study included patients who were men and women aged 30 to 69 years. Overall study findings and caveats: Pairs of tumor regions overlapped more than tumor-adjacent and tumor-blood pairs did.

Remarks on this clonotype: As yet, its antigen is unknown. Given a much more abundant clone one base away, this may be a read error.

A primer in the constant region served to generate TCR beta cDNA from approximately 460 ng of total RNA. Investigators got TCR beta libraries out of three nested multiplex PCR rounds, done with slightly modified ARM-PCR. In TCRdb, the multiplex PCR reads were re-called with MiXCR into one record per CDR3 protein. The table has approximately 320,000 distinct CDR3 sequences, about 50% seen once. Germline DNA was also extracted, and blood RNA was taken from unsorted whole blood. Input material: peripheral blood. This TCR derives from a young woman with primary liver carcinoma and hepatitis B virus infection.

CDR3 residues: CASNQEMNTEAFF. Written as DNA, the CDR3 is TGCGCCAGCAACCAAGAAATGAACACTGAAGCTTTCTTT. The chain uses TRBV4-1 and TRBJ1-1, with D unresolved. The CDR3 length is 13 residues. Germline assignment: CDR1 MGHRA and CDR2 YSYEKL.